The clone carrying this T cell receptor (beta chain) was seen a handful of times. Its target is unknown. Expressed TCRB transcripts were sequenced after all isolated RNA was converted to cDNA. Measured with immunoSEQ multiplex PCR; TCRdb has only the in-frame clones, and not every one. This sample has about 650,000 clones, with 9.5% to 15% found just once. The germline V and J ends were trimmed by 1 base and 4 bases, with 13 bases remaining between them. The CDR3 length is 15 residues. Germline CDR1 reads KGHSH; CDR2 reads LQKENI. The entry originates in a study of beta chain features in type 1 diabetes. Whole-study results and caveats: Type 1 diabetes patients showed a moderate but significant shortening of TCRB CDR3s in all four CD4+ subsets.

The J gene is TRBJ2-5, the V gene TRBV18; D is undetermined. This receptor was obtained from a man aged 25 to 40 with type 1 diabetes. The sample comprised naive CD4+ T cells from blood. The CDR3 DNA is TGTGCCAGCTCACCACTCGAACTTCAAATAGAGACCCAGTACTTC. Its protein is CASSPLELQIETQYF.